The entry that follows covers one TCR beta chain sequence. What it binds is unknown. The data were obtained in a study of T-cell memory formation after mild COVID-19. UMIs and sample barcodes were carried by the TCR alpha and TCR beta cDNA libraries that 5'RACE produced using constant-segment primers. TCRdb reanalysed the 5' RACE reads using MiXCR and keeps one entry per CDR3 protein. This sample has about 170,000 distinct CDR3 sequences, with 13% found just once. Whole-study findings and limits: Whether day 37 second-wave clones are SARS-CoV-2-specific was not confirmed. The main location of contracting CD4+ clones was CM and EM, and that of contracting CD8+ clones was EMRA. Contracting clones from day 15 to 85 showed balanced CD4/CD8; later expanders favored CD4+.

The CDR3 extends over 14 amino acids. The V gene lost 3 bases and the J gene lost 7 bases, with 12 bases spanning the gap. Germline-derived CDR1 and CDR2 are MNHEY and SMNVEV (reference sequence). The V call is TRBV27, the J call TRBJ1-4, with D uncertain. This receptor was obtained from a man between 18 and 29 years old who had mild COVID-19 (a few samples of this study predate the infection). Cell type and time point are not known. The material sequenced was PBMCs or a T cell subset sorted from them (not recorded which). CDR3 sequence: CASSLGGFVEKLFF. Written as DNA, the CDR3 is TGTGCCAGCAGTTTGGGTGGGTTCGTTGAAAAACTGTTTTTT.